The entry below gives a single T cell receptor beta chain sequence along with its context. Here immunoSEQ multiplex PCR was the method, and the copy in TCRdb shows in-frame clones only, minus some. Of about 150,000 clones listed, about 93% are singletons. The germline V gene encodes CDR1 LGHDT and CDR2 YNNKEL (reference sequence). The CDR3 runs 16 residues. The V end was cut by 0 bases, the J end by 7 bases, with 16 bases between. This sample stems from a study of control samples from healthy donors and cancer patients. This chain uses TRBV3-1 (or the pseudogene TRBV3-2) with TRBJ2-1; D gene ambiguous. Sample: blood. This clonotype originated in a man aged 50-59 years in good health. CDR3 amino acids: CASSQDISAQPNEQFF. The CDR3 nucleotides read TGTGCCAGCAGCCAAGATATAAGCGCCCAGCCAAATGAGCAGTTCTTC.